Listed below are T cell receptor beta chains from one sample, sequenced in a study of blood T cells in healthy people across ages. TCRdb analysed the 5' RACE reads with MiXCR anew, one entry per CDR3 protein. The data contain about a million distinct CDR3 sequences, roughly 50% of them singletons. Sequencing was performed on blood. The origin of the receptors is a woman aged 60 to 75 in good health. The CDR3 runs from the conserved cysteine through the conserved F or W. The D gene is left open where the match is weak. Expanded clones are given a class, and other clones once, few, many or no size at all.

v_gene,d_gene,abundance,j_gene,CDR3aa,CDR3nt
TRBV25-1,TRBD1,NA,TRBJ2-4,CASSGRTGFDIQYF,TGTGCCAGCAGTGGAAGGACAGGGTTCGACATTCAGTACTTC
TRBV9,TRBD2,few,TRBJ2-7,CASSRRGLAGGEQYF,TGTGCCAGCAGTCGTAGGGGACTAGCGGGAGGCGAGCAGTACTTC
TRBV6-2/TRBV6-3,NA,NA,TRBJ2-5,CASSYSMSRQTQYF,TGTGCCAGCAGTTACTCGATGTCTCGGCAGACCCAGTACTTC
TRBV5-1,TRBD1,NA,TRBJ2-1,CASTADRVLYKEQFF,TGCGCCAGCACCGCGGACAGGGTCCTCTACAAGGAGCAGTTCTTC
TRBV7-2,NA,few,TRBJ2-1,CASSLSSGVTEQFF,TGTGCCAGCAGCTTAAGTTCCGGGGTAACCGAGCAGTTCTTC
TRBV7-2,TRBD1,NA,TRBJ2-1,CASSLRTGEQFF,TGTGCCAGCAGCCTTCGGACAGGGGAGCAGTTCTTC
TRBV28,NA,many,TRBJ2-7,CASSPSRKTYEQYF,TGTGCCAGCAGTCCGTCCAGGAAGACCTACGAGCAGTACTTC
TRBV20-1,TRBD1,NA,TRBJ1-6,CSARGDRGSSPPHF,TGCAGTGCTAGGGGGGACAGGGGGAGTTCACCCCCCCACTTT
TRBV15,TRBD2,once,TRBJ2-5,CATSRDRGRGETQYF,TGTGCCACCAGCAGAGATCGCGGGAGGGGAGAGACCCAGTACTTC
TRBV3-1,TRBD2,NA,TRBJ2-3,CASSDREDTSTDTQYF,TGTGCCAGCAGCGACCGGGAGGACACTAGCACAGATACGCAGTATTTT
TRBV5-1,TRBD1,NA,TRBJ2-5,CASSFRDRGIVETQYF,TGCGCCAGCAGCTTTCGGGACAGGGGCATTGTAGAGACCCAGTACTTC
TRBV6-1,NA,NA,TRBJ2-7,CASTNQGRGEQYF,TGTGCCAGCACTAACCAGGGAAGGGGCGAGCAGTACTTC
TRBV29-1,NA,few,TRBJ2-7,CSVEGGDTLYEQYF,TGCAGCGTTGAGGGGGGGGACACCCTCTACGAGCAGTACTTC
TRBV4-1,NA,NA,TRBJ2-1,CASSQDPHQGDEQFF,TGCGCCAGCAGCCAAGACCCTCACCAGGGTGATGAGCAGTTCTTC
TRBV3-1,NA,few,TRBJ2-5,CASSHGGNRGGTQYF,TGTGCCAGCAGCCACGGAGGGAACCGAGGGGGGACCCAGTACTTC
TRBV30,NA,NA,TRBJ2-2,CAWSVWAGELFF,TGTGCCTGGAGTGTATGGGCCGGGGAGCTGTTTTTT
TRBV12-3/TRBV12-4,NA,NA,TRBJ2-4,CASAGEYIQYF,TGTGCCAGTGCAGGGGAGTACATTCAGTACTTC
TRBV4-1,TRBD2,NA,TRBJ2-5,CASSHSAGGPIYNEQYF,TGCGCCAGCAGCCACTCAGCGGGAGGGCCAATCTACAATGAGCAGTACTTC
TRBV11-2,NA,NA,TRBJ1-6,CASSHSSHNSPLHF,TGTGCCAGCAGCCACAGCTCCCATAATTCACCCCTCCACTTT
TRBV25-1,TRBD1,NA,TRBJ1-1,CASSDPRGQGTEAFF,TGTGCCAGCAGTGATCCGAGGGGGCAGGGCACTGAAGCTTTCTTT
TRBV7-2,TRBD1,NA,TRBJ2-5,CASSLGQALNEQYF,TGTGCCAGCAGCTTGGGACAGGCGCTCAATGAGCAGTACTTC
TRBV11-2,TRBD1,NA,TRBJ1-4,CASSLWGQASEKLFF,TGTGCCAGCAGCTTGTGGGGACAGGCCTCGGAAAAACTGTTTTTT
TRBV20-1,NA,NA,TRBJ1-5,CSARGPGDQPQHF,TGCAGTGCTAGAGGGCCAGGGGATCAGCCCCAGCATTTT
TRBV18,NA,few,TRBJ2-5,CASSPGLSETQYF,TGTGCCAGCTCACCAGGGTTATCAGAGACCCAGTACTTC
TRBV10-3,NA,few,TRBJ1-6,CAISAQTNSPLHF,TGTGCCATCAGTGCACAGACGAATTCACCCCTCCACTTT
TRBV7-9,TRBD2,few,TRBJ2-7,CASSPHGTTGGFYEQYF,TGTGCCAGCAGCCCCCATGGGACGACGGGAGGTTTCTACGAGCAGTACTTC
TRBV28,TRBD2,NA,TRBJ2-7,CASSLWASGSYEQYF,TGTGCCAGCAGTTTATGGGCTAGCGGCTCCTACGAGCAGTACTTC
TRBV28,TRBD2,few,TRBJ2-7,CASYGLADSYEQYF,TGTGCCAGCTACGGACTAGCGGATTCCTACGAGCAGTACTTC
TRBV12-3/TRBV12-4,NA,NA,TRBJ2-1,CASSPPSGTLHEQFF,TGTGCCAGCAGTCCCCCCTCAGGGACCCTGCATGAGCAGTTCTTC
TRBV7-9,NA,few,TRBJ1-2,CASSFSDGYGYTF,TGTGCCAGCAGCTTCTCAGACGGATATGGCTACACCTTC
TRBV13,NA,NA,TRBJ2-2,CASSQRTGELFF,TGTGCCAGCAGTCAGAGAACCGGGGAGCTGTTTTTT
TRBV11-2,NA,few,TRBJ1-2,CASSLDLAGRGTDGYTF,TGTGCCAGCAGCTTAGATCTTGCAGGGCGCGGTACAGATGGCTACACCTTC
TRBV4-1,NA,many,TRBJ1-4,CASSQVKGFNEKLFF,TGCGCCAGCAGCCAAGTTAAGGGGTTTAATGAAAAACTGTTTTTT
TRBV29-1,NA,NA,TRBJ2-1,CSVGGGVRTVQFF,TGCAGCGTTGGAGGAGGTGTGCGGACTGTACAGTTCTTC
TRBV5-1,NA,NA,TRBJ2-5,CASRGSRETQYF,TGCGCCAGCAGAGGGAGTAGAGAGACCCAGTACTTC
TRBV12-3/TRBV12-4,NA,NA,TRBJ2-7,CASHGFSYEQYF,TGTGCCAGTCACGGATTTTCCTACGAGCAGTACTTC
TRBV29-1,NA,NA,TRBJ1-5,CSVPGGEGNQPQHF,TGCAGCGTTCCGGGAGGGGAAGGCAATCAGCCCCAGCATTTT
TRBV14,NA,NA,TRBJ2-3,CASSLQGTTSDTQYF,TGTGCCAGCAGCCTTCAGGGGACAACTTCAGATACGCAGTATTTT
TRBV6-4,NA,NA,TRBJ2-7,CATGENRDTYEQYF,TGTGCCACCGGGGAAAACAGGGATACCTACGAGCAGTACTTC
TRBV6-1,NA,NA,TRBJ1-1,CASSPYGIGVASKNNEAFF,TGTGCCAGCAGTCCCTACGGGATAGGGGTGGCCAGCAAAAACAATGAAGCTTTCTTT
TRBV5-1,NA,NA,TRBJ1-2,CASSPQGSGGYTF,TGCGCCAGCAGCCCTCAGGGGTCTGGTGGCTACACCTTC
TRBV4-3,TRBD1,NA,TRBJ2-7,CAGSQESRGLVYEQYF,TGCGCCGGCAGCCAAGAGAGTAGGGGGCTAGTATACGAGCAGTACTTC
TRBV29-1,NA,NA,TRBJ1-1,CSPSRGVNTEAFF,TGCAGCCCCTCCCGGGGGGTAAACACTGAAGCTTTCTTT
TRBV5-1,TRBD2,few,TRBJ2-3,CASSLVGGYTDTQYF,TGTGCCAGCAGCTTGGTGGGAGGGTACACAGATACGCAGTATTTT
TRBV20-1,NA,NA,TRBJ1-5,CSAIPLDRARQQPQHF,TGCAGTGCTATTCCCCTGGACAGAGCAAGGCAGCAGCCCCAGCATTTT
TRBV5-4,TRBD1,NA,TRBJ2-5,CASSWDRGLQETQYF,TGTGCCAGCAGCTGGGACAGGGGGCTTCAAGAGACCCAGTACTTC
TRBV7-2,NA,NA,TRBJ1-5,CASSLDRPGNQPQHF,TGTGCCAGCAGCTTAGATCGGCCGGGGAATCAGCCCCAGCATTTT
TRBV20-1,TRBD2,many,TRBJ2-1,CSAPRLAGGHNEQFF,TGCAGTGCTCCCCGGCTAGCGGGAGGGCACAATGAGCAGTTCTTC
TRBV20-1,NA,NA,TRBJ1-6,CSASDAEGGPYNSPLHF,TGCAGTGCCAGTGATGCCGAGGGGGGCCCCTATAATTCACCCCTCCACTTT
TRBV6-1,TRBD1,NA,TRBJ1-1,CASRRQGWTEAFF,TGTGCCAGCAGAAGACAGGGGTGGACTGAAGCTTTCTTT
TRBV21-1,NA,NA,TRBJ1-4,CASSKKGTEKLFF,TGTGCCAGCAGCAAGAAGGGGACTGAAAAACTGTTTTTT
TRBV5-5,NA,NA,TRBJ2-7,CASSLLGRSYEQYF,TGTGCCAGCAGCTTGTTGGGCAGGAGTTACGAGCAGTACTTC
TRBV7-3,NA,NA,TRBJ2-1,CASSSGLRGRINNEQFF,TGTGCCAGCAGCTCCGGGTTGAGGGGGAGGATTAACAATGAGCAGTTCTTC